This T cell receptor beta chain was sequenced for a study of blood T cell repertoires in COVID-19. Study summary: Whether acute or convalescent, the COVID-19 samples came from the United States, Italy and Spain. Nucleic acid was either cDNA or gDNA, and it came from T cells, B-cell-depleted T cells, or PBMCs.

Per the original data handling: Reference gene primer amplification yielded estimated nucleated cell counts. The method was immunoSEQ multiplex PCR; TCRdb's version includes in-frame clones alone and lacks a portion of them. V and J calls and clone size follow that table, whereas D and trimming were derived from the DNA. The table includes about 68,000 clones, approximately 90% detected once. The V gene's germline CDR1 is LGHDT and CDR2 YNNKEL (reference sequence). This CDR3 has 15 amino acids. V trimming: 1 base; J trimming: 1 base; junction bases outside the gene matches: 4. Specimen: peripheral blood. This TCR was sampled from a human donor in a cohort sampled during active COVID-19. The chain uses TRBV3-1 (or the pseudogene TRBV3-2) and TRBJ2-7, with 7 bases that match TRBD1. CDR3 nucleotide sequence: TGTGCCAGCAGCCAAGGACACAGGGGATCCTACGAGCAGTACTTC. This translates into CASSQGHRGSYEQYF.